These T cell receptor beta chains were read from a single sample in a study of shared T cell receptors in the human thymus. TCRdb's table, derived via immunoSEQ multiplex PCR, lists solely in-frame clones and lacks some. Of hundreds of thousands of clones listed, approximately 83% were seen once; the top ten hold roughly 0.01%. These records were also assigned to another study, of human thymus T cells.

The material sequenced was thymocytes. All receptors derive from a girl younger than two with a congenital heart defect. Both conserved end residues are part of each CDR3. The D gene is left open where the match is weak. Clone sizes are given selectively: once, few, many, or a class where the clone is expanded.

abundance,d_gene,j_gene,v_gene,CDR3aa,CDR3nt
.,TRBD1,TRBJ1-4,TRBV2,CASSELVVRDRVNEKLFF,TGTGCCAGCAGTGAACTAGTTGTGAGGGACAGAGTAAATGAAAAACTGTTTTTT
once,TRBD1,TRBJ1-4,TRBV15,CATSRAFRDSFEEKLFF,TGTGCCACCAGCAGGGCTTTCCGGGACAGTTTTGAGGAAAAACTGTTTTTT
.,TRBD1,TRBJ2-1,TRBV14,CASSPNKRNRQGISNEQFF,TGTGCCAGCAGCCCGAATAAACGGAACAGACAGGGGATATCAAATGAGCAGTTCTTC
few,.,TRBJ1-1,TRBV27,CASSHHRVNTEAFF,TGTGCCAGCAGTCACCACAGGGTGAACACTGAAGCTTTCTTT
.,.,TRBJ1-4,TRBV6-1,CASSLGEGGDEKLFF,TGTGCCAGCAGTTTAGGGGAGGGGGGAGATGAAAAACTGTTTTTT
.,.,TRBJ1-1,TRBV6-1,CASRATWFYSEAFF,TGTGCCAGCAGAGCAACTTGGTTCTACTCTGAAGCTTTCTTT
.,.,TRBJ1-5,TRBV11-2,CASSLGPPGRESNQPQHF,TGTGCCAGCAGCTTGGGACCGCCCGGGAGGGAGAGCAATCAGCCCCAGCATTTT
.,.,TRBJ2-5,TRBV5-5,CASSLVASQETQYF,TGTGCCAGCAGCTTGGTAGCGTCCCAAGAGACCCAGTACTTC
.,.,TRBJ2-2,TRBV13,CASRKRGTGELFF,TGTGCCAGCAGAAAAAGGGGGACCGGGGAGCTGTTTTTT
.,.,TRBJ2-2,TRBV5-6,CASSPFAGIPSNTGELFF,TGTGCCAGCAGCCCGTTCGCAGGTATCCCTTCGAACACCGGGGAGCTGTTTTTT
few,.,TRBJ1-5,TRBV2,CASRSGQLLRKYSNQPQHF,TGTGCCAGCAGAAGCGGACAGCTCCTCCGAAAGTATAGCAATCAGCCCCAGCATTTT
.,TRBD1,TRBJ1-6,TRBV4-1,CASSSWTGGIPLRNSPLHF,TGCGCCAGCAGCTCGTGGACAGGGGGCATTCCCCTTCGGAATTCCCCCCTCCACTTT
.,.,TRBJ2-3,TRBV5-6,CASSLALGRAPDTQYF,TGTGCCAGCAGCTTGGCTCTTGGCAGGGCACCAGATACGCAGTATTTT
.,.,TRBJ2-2,TRBV7-2,CASSSQRVTGELFF,TGTGCCAGCAGCTCCCAGAGGGTGACCGGGGAGCTGTTTTTT
.,TRBD1,TRBJ1-4,TRBV29-1,CSVAGTGGEKLFF,TGCAGCGTCGCCGGGACAGGGGGCGAAAAACTGTTTTTT
.,TRBD1,TRBJ1-2,TRBV6-1,CASSPGQGDGYTF,TGTGCCAGCAGTCCTGGACAGGGCGATGGCTACACCTTC
.,TRBD2,TRBJ2-3,TRBV25-1,CASSEYSGGTDTQYF,TGTGCCAGCAGTGAATACAGCGGGGGCACAGATACGCAGTATTTT
.,.,TRBJ2-3,TRBV11-2,CASSLGGRTDTQYF,TGTGCCAGCAGCTTAGGAGGCCGCACAGATACGCAGTATTTT
few,.,TRBJ2-3,TRBV6-5,CASSPSDRGTDTQYF,TGTGCCAGCAGCCCCAGTGATCGGGGCACAGATACGCAGTATTTT
.,.,TRBJ1-2,TRBV5-4,CASSLDRATPNYGYTF,TGTGCCAGCAGCTTGGACAGGGCAACTCCTAACTATGGCTACACCTTC
few,.,TRBJ2-3,TRBV7-9,CASSFHEAESTDTQYF,TGTGCCAGCAGCTTTCACGAAGCGGAAAGCACAGATACGCAGTATTTT
.,TRBD2,TRBJ2-3,TRBV6-6,CASSATSGGLDTQYF,TGTGCCAGCAGCGCTACTAGCGGGGGGCTGGATACGCAGTATTTT
.,TRBD2,TRBJ2-5,TRBV5-1,CASSLAGGSGGRRETQYF,TGCGCCAGCAGCTTGGCCGGCGGTAGCGGGGGACGGCGCGAGACCCAGTACTTC
.,.,TRBJ2-2,TRBV7-3,CASGPGVSTGELFF,TGTGCCAGCGGCCCAGGGGTGAGCACCGGGGAGCTGTTTTTT
.,.,TRBJ2-1,TRBV7-2,CASQLGASSYNEQFF,TGTGCCAGCCAGCTGGGGGCTAGCTCCTACAATGAGCAGTTCTTC
.,TRBD1,TRBJ1-3,TRBV30,CAWSVLTGEGNTIYF,TGTGCCTGGAGTGTTTTGACAGGGGAAGGAAACACCATATATTTT
.,TRBD1,TRBJ2-5,TRBV11-2,CASSRFLLFGQGLQETQYF,TGTGCCAGCAGCCGTTTTCTACTATTCGGACAGGGCCTCCAAGAGACCCAGTACTTC
.,.,TRBJ2-7,TRBV4-3,CASSQEVTGHSFYEQYF,TGCGCCAGCAGCCAAGAGGTTACCGGACATAGCTTCTACGAGCAGTACTTC
.,TRBD1,TRBJ1-1,TRBV5-1,CASGPLTGENTEAFF,TGCGCCAGTGGACCCCTTACAGGGGAGAACACTGAAGCTTTCTTT
.,.,TRBJ1-1,TRBV27,CASSLLANTENTEAFF,TGTGCCAGCAGTTTACTCGCTAATACAGAGAACACTGAAGCTTTCTTT
.,TRBD1,TRBJ1-3,TRBV5-1,CASSSNRTGEIETGNTIYF,TGCGCCAGCAGCTCAAATCGGACAGGGGAAATTGAGACTGGAAACACCATATATTTT